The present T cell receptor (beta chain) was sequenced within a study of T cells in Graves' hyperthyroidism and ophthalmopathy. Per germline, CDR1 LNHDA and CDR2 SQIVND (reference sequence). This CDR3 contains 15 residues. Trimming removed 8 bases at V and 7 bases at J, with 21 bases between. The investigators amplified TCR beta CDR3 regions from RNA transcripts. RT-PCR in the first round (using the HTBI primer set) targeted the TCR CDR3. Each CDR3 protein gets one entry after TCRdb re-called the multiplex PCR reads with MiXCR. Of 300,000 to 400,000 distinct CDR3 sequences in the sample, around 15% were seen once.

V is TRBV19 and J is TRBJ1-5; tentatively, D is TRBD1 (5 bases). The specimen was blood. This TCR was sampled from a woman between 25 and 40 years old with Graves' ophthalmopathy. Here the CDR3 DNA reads TGTGCCAGTCAACCTCGACAGTCACACGAACAGCCCCAGCATTTT. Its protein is CASQPRQSHEQPQHF.